The 15 T cell receptor beta chains in this list originate from one sample, sequenced in a study of shared clonotypes between healthy human individuals (TCRdb year 2020). Receptor amplification or capture employed the immunoSEQ multiplex PCR assay. Not all clones reach the TCRdb copy of this immuneACCESS table, which keeps in-frame sequences only. Checked studies attribute under half of the gap to unresolved V genes and leave the rest unexplained. The sample table records almost 750,000 clones; approximately 72% of these occur just once. The ten largest clonotypes hold under 2% of the sample. The specimen was memory CD4+ T cells sorted from blood. The label giving this sample's cell subset or site can be read as: CD45RA-negative fraction. These receptors all come from a woman between 25 and 40 years old in good health.

This clone appeared a few times. The genes are TRBV25-1 and TRBJ2-5; 12 bases align to TRBD1. From germline, CDR1 is MGHDK and CDR2 SYGVNS. Losses at the gene ends were 6 bases for V and 4 bases for J; bases not matched to a gene: 6. CDR3 length: 15 amino acids. The CDR3 reads CASSKGTGGGETQYF. The DNA of the CDR3 is TGTGCCAGCAGCAAAGGGACAGGGGGCGGAGAGACCCAGTACTTC.

The V call is TRBV5-4, the J call TRBJ2-7, with 7 bases lining up with TRBD1. The CDR3 is 15 residues long. The germline V gene has CDR1 SGHNT and CDR2 YYREEE (reference sequence). V lost 3 bases, J lost 4 bases, and 10 bases stayed unmatched. CDR3 nucleotides: TGTGCCAGCAGCTCGACAGGGCACGTAACGTACGAGCAGTACTTC. The encoded protein is CASSSTGHVTYEQYF.

On this clone itself: The junction departs from the called germline gene at one end, perhaps through a read error. The genes are TRBV5-6 and TRBJ1-1, with D unresolved. The V gene's germline CDR1 is SGHDT and CDR2 YYEEEE. CDR3 size: 17 residues. The CDR3 nucleotides read TGTGCCAGCACCTTGGGGTGGCAGGCGGGTTTTGGCACTGAAGCTTTCTTT. Translated, it gives CASTLGWQAGFGTEAFF.

This sequence joins TRBV4-1 and TRBJ1-1; D possibly corresponds to TRBD1 (6 bases). CDR3 length: 15 amino acids. The ends were cut back, 5 bases at V and 0 bases at J, with 13 bases in the middle. Germline V lookup: CDR1 MGHRA, CDR2 YSYEKL. The CDR3 here is CASSSVQGMNTEAFF. In DNA, the CDR3 is TGCGCCAGCAGCTCCGTGCAGGGGATGAACACTGAAGCTTTCTTT.

This clone was seen just once. The chain uses TRBV5-1 and TRBJ2-2, with 7 bases aligning to TRBD1. The V segment lost 5 bases and the J segment 1 base; nucleotides outside the gene matches: 8. Germline values: CDR1 SGHRS, CDR2 YFSETQ. The CDR3 covers 16 residues. The CDR3 DNA sequence: TGCGCCAGCAGACTTACGACAGGGAGGAACACCGGGGAGCTGTTTTTT. Protein sequence: CASRLTTGRNTGELFF.

This rearrangement joins TRBV28 to TRBJ2-7; D gene ambiguous. The CDR3 is 14 residues long. V was clipped by 5 bases and J by 3 bases, with 14 bases between them. Germline lookup yields CDR1 MDHEN and CDR2 SYDVKM. CDR3 sequence (DNA): TGTGCCAGCAGTCCACCTAGTTCCCTCTACGAGCAGTACTTC. The encoded protein is CASSPPSSLYEQYF.

The CDR3 sequence: CASSLPTVGYNEQFF. In DNA, the CDR3 is TGTGCCAGCAGCTTACCCACGGTCGGGTACAATGAGCAGTTCTTC. The chain joins TRBV7-2 to TRBJ2-1, with unresolved D. Germline CDR1 reads SGHTA; CDR2 reads FQGNSA. The CDR3 totals 15 residues. Deletions cut 2 bases from V and 4 bases from J, with 12 bases between.

The chain couples TRBV19 to TRBJ2-3; 7 bases agree with TRBD2. There are 16 residues in the CDR3. Germline V gene sequence: CDR1 LNHDA, CDR2 SQIVND (reference sequence). Losses at the gene ends were 4 bases for V and 1 base for J; bases not matched to a gene: 8. The CDR3 nucleotides are TGTGCCAGTAGTAACCTTATGGGAGGGGGCACAGATACGCAGTATTTT. Amino acids: CASSNLMGGGTDTQYF. The variable domain in full, completed from reference TRBV19 and TRBJ2-3, reads DGGITQSPKYLFRKEGQNVTLSCEQNLNHDAMYWYRQDPGQGLRLIYYSQIVNDFQKGDIAEGYSVSREKKESFPLTVTSAQKNPTAFYLCASSNLMGGGTDTQYFGPGTRLTVL.

The chain carries TRBV6-4 and TRBJ2-3; 12 positions match TRBD2. This CDR3 has 16 amino acids. Germline values: CDR1 MRHNA, CDR2 SNTAGT. The junction had 7 bases not matched to a gene; V was cut back by 5 bases and J by 4 bases. The CDR3 is CASSHTTSGSSDTQYF. CDR3 sequence (DNA): TGTGCCAGCAGTCATACGACTAGCGGGAGCTCAGATACGCAGTATTTT.

This clone came up once. The chain is built from TRBV11-3 and TRBJ2-7; 10 bases agree with TRBD2. The J segment lost 1 base and the V segment lost 1 base, leaving 4 bases of the junction unmatched. The CDR3 contains 16 residues. CDR1 SGHNT and CDR2 YENEEA come from the germline V gene. The CDR3 coding sequence is TGTGCCAGCAGCTTAGGCGGTAGCGGGAGGTCCTACGAGCAGTACTTC. Its translation is CASSLGGSGRSYEQYF. The full variable domain, with the rest looked up from reference TRBV11-3 and TRBJ2-7, is EAGVVQSPRYKIIEKKQPVAFWCNPISGHNTLYWYLQNLGQGPELLIRYENEEAVDDSQLPKDRFSAERLKGVDSTLKIQPAELGDSAVYLCASSLGGSGRSYEQYFGPGTRLTVT.

The chain recombines TRBV15 with TRBJ1-1; unclear D gene. This CDR3 is 14 amino acids long. CDR1 LNHNV and CDR2 YYDKDF come from the germline V gene (reference sequence). Trimming shortened V by 0 bases and J by 1 base, and 6 bases separated the two germline ends. The CDR3: CATSREGTNTEAFF. CDR3 nucleotide sequence: TGTGCCACCAGCAGAGAGGGCACGAACACTGAAGCTTTCTTT.

This clone was found once. This chain connects TRBV5-1 to TRBJ2-7; maybe TRBD2 (6 bases). Germline assignment: CDR1 SGHRS and CDR2 YFSETQ. This CDR3 contains 15 residues. V lost 8 bases and J 2 bases, leaving 20 bases between the germline ends. CDR3 nucleotides: TGCGCCAGTAAAACCCAGGGAGGATTTACCTACGAGCAGTACTTC. Its translation is CASKTQGGFTYEQYF. The whole variable domain, remainder taken from reference TRBV5-1 and TRBJ2-7, is KAGVTQTPRYLIKTRGQQVTLSCSPISGHRSVSWYQQTPGQGLQFLFEYFSETQRNKGNFPGRFSGRQFSNSRSEMNVSTLELGDSALYLCASKTQGGFTYEQYFGPGTRLTVT.

This clone was recorded a few times. The chain is built from TRBV6-1 and TRBJ2-7; D is unresolved. Trimming left V 7 bases short and J 3 bases short, with 16 bases between. CDR1 is MNHNS and CDR2 is SASEGT in the germline V gene. The CDR3 contains 14 residues. Here the CDR3 DNA reads TGTGCCAGCATTATAGGCGGAAAGTACTACGAGCAGTACTTC. Protein: CASIIGGKYYEQYF.

This clone was seen a few times. The chain carries TRBV6-1 and TRBJ2-5, with D possibly being TRBD1 (6 bases). The CDR3 covers 15 residues. V lost 2 bases and J lost 1, with 11 bases in between. Germline CDR1 reads MNHNS; CDR2 reads SASEGT. CDR3 bases: TGTGCCAGCAGTGAACAGGGGATACCCCAAGAGACCCAGTACTTC. Translation: CASSEQGIPQETQYF.

This clone was seen only once. This chain joins TRBV19 and TRBJ1-5; D is possibly TRBD1 (5 bases). The V end was cut by 3 bases, the J end by 0 bases, with 15 bases between. Germline V gene data show CDR1 as LNHDA and CDR2 as SQIVND (reference sequence). This CDR3 region has 17 residues. In DNA form, the CDR3 reads TGTGCCAGTAGTATCCGATCCTCAAGGGGTAGCAATCAGCCCCAGCATTTT. Residues: CASSIRSSRGSNQPQHF.